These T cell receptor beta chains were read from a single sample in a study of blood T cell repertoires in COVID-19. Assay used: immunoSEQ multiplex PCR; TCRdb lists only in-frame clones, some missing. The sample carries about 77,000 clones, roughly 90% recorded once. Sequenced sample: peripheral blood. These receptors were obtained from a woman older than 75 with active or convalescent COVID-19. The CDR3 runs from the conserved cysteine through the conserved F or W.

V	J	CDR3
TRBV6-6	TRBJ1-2	CASSPGTYYGYTF
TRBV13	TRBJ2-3	CASSSTSADTQYF
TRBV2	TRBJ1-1	CASSPRGFGTEAFF
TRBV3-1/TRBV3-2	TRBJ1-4	CASSLPGQGNEKLFF
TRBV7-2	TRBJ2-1	CASSLGAAVYNEQFF
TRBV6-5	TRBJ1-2	CASSPGLDGYTF
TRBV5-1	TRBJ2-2	CASSLFQGARVTGELFF
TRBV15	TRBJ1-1	CATSREGNRANTEAFF
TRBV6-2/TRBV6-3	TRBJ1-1	CASSYSPGPREAFF
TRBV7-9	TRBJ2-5	CASSSTRGWETQYF
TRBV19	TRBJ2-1	CASSIPRTGTTNEQFF
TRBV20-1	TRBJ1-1	CSARWLTEAFF
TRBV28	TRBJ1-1	CASSFGTGTNTEAFF
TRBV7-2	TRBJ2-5	CASSLAGQGETQYF
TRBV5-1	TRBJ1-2	CASSSGGGYTF
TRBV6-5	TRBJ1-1	CASSYSNRRNTEAFF